Below are 11 T cell receptor beta chains sequenced from a single sample in a study of cytomegalovirus exposure and HLA in healthy donors. The study ran its PCR with 60 Vbeta and 13 Jbeta primers. The protocol was immunoSEQ multiplex PCR, while the TCRdb copy is restricted to in-frame clones and leaves out a portion. The repertoire holds 200,000 to 250,000 clones, with approximately 84% as singletons. Specimen: PBMCs. The receptors were sampled from a woman aged 40 to 50 in good health and CMV-seronegative.

CDR3 protein: CASAGGINEQFF. CDR3 sequence (DNA): TGTGCCAGCGCAGGGGGCATAAATGAGCAGTTCTTC. This chain connects TRBV9 to TRBJ2-1; 8 positions agree with TRBD1. This CDR3 has 12 amino acids. V lost 7 bases, J lost 7 bases, and 4 bases stayed unmatched. Germline V gene sequence: CDR1 SGDLS, CDR2 YYNGEE.

This chain joins TRBV28 and TRBJ1-1; TRBD1 might be the D (5 bases). This CDR3 contains 15 residues. Trimming removed 3 bases at V and 1 base at J, with 12 bases between. CDR1 and CDR2 (germline): MDHEN, SYDVKM. The CDR3 coding sequence is TGTGCCAGCAGTTTCTCAACTGGGGCGAACACTGAAGCTTTCTTT. Protein sequence: CASSFSTGANTEAFF.

The V call is TRBV15, the J call TRBJ2-7; 7 bases agree with TRBD2. With V trimmed by 0 bases and J by 13 bases, 15 bases remained unmatched. Germline CDR1 and CDR2: LNHNV and YYDKDF (reference sequence). The CDR3 sequence is 15 residues long. This CDR3 reads CATSRDPGTIPHLYF. As DNA, the CDR3 is TGTGCCACCAGCAGAGATCCAGGGACTATCCCTCACCTTTACTTC.

The rearrangement uses TRBV13 and TRBJ1-1, with TRBD1 as a possible D gene (5 bases). CDR3 length: 15 amino acids. The germline CDR1 and CDR2 sequences are PRHDT and FYEKMQ (reference sequence). The V end lost 2 bases, the J end lost 1 base, and 11 bases lay between the germline ends. CDR3 nucleotides: TGTGCCAGCAGCTTATGGGGCAGAGGGAACACTGAAGCTTTCTTT. Protein product: CASSLWGRGNTEAFF.

V gene TRBV6-6 combines with J gene TRBJ1-2; 7 bases are a match to TRBD1. The CDR3 has 12 residues. V gave up 4 bases and J gave up 7 bases; unmatched junction bases: 3. The V gene's germline CDR1 is MNHNY and CDR2 SVGAGI (reference sequence). CDR3 nucleotides: TGTGCCAGCAGTTCAGGGGGTGGTGGCTACACCTTC. It encodes CASSSGGGGYTF.

The chain uses TRBV30 and TRBJ2-4; TRBD2 is a possible D gene (5 bases). The CDR3 totals 14 residues. Trimming took off 2 bases at V and 0 bases at J, with 8 bases between the two ends. Germline assignment: CDR1 GTSNPN and CDR2 SVGIG (reference sequence). CDR3 amino acids: CAWSPGIAKNIQYF. The CDR3 DNA reads TGTGCCTGGAGTCCCGGGATAGCCAAAAACATTCAGTACTTC.

The chain couples TRBV5-1 to TRBJ2-1; 9 nucleotides align to TRBD2. V was pared by 5 bases and J by 6 bases, with 9 bases of the junction left unmatched. CDR1 SGHRS and CDR2 YFSETQ come from the germline V gene. The CDR3 loop spans 15 amino acids. CDR3 sequence (DNA): TGCGCCAGCAGTTCTGCCGGGACTAGCTCCAATGAGCAGTTCTTC. Amino acid sequence: CASSSAGTSSNEQFF.

The gene calls are TRBV5-5 and TRBJ1-6; possibly TRBD1 for D (6 bases). The CDR3 extends over 16 amino acids. Trimming cost V 4 bases and J 4 bases, with 15 bases left between them. Germline V gene data show CDR1 as SGHKS and CDR2 as YYEKEE (reference sequence). CDR3 region: CASSPVRQAYNSPLHF. In DNA form, the CDR3 reads TGTGCCAGCAGCCCTGTACGACAGGCGTATAATTCACCCCTCCACTTT.

This chain uses TRBV28 with TRBJ1-6; the D gene is possibly TRBD1 (5 bases). Germline CDR1 MDHEN, CDR2 SYDVKM. The CDR3 spans 15 residues. Between the trimmed V and J ends, which lost 3 bases and 10 bases, there was a span of 16 bases. Here the CDR3 DNA reads TGTGCCAGCAGTTTTGCCCAGGGTCTTGTGTCACCCCTCCACTTT. Its translation is CASSFAQGLVSPLHF.

This chain connects TRBV19 to TRBJ1-1; 8 bases map to TRBD1. Per the germline V gene, CDR1 is LNHDA and CDR2 is SQIVND (reference sequence). J was trimmed by 4 bases and V by 4 bases; bases with no gene match: 8. The CDR3 runs 15 residues. CDR3 region: CASSKGTGGGTEAFF. CDR3 DNA sequence: TGTGCCAGTAGTAAGGGCACAGGGGGAGGCACTGAAGCTTTCTTT.

The chain recombines TRBV7-3 with TRBJ2-5; 10 bases fit TRBD2. V dropped 1 base and J dropped 4; count of bases not matched to a gene: 3. The germline CDR1 and CDR2 sequences are SGHTA and FQGTGA. The CDR3 runs to 15 residues. CDR3 amino acids: CASSLKAGGVETQYF. In nucleotides, the CDR3 is TGTGCCAGCAGCTTAAAAGCGGGGGGGGTAGAGACCCAGTACTTC.